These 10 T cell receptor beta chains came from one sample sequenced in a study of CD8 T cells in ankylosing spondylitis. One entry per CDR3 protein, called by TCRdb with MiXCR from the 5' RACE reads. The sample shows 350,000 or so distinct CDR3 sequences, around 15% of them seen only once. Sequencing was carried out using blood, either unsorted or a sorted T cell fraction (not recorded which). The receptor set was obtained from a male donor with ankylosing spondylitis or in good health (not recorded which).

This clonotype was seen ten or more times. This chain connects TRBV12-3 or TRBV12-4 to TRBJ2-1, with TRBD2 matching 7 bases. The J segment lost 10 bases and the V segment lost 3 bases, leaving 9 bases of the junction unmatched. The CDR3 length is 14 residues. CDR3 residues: CASSFRTSPVEQFF. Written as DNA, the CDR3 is TGTGCCAGCAGTTTCAGGACTAGTCCAGTAGAGCAGTTCTTC.

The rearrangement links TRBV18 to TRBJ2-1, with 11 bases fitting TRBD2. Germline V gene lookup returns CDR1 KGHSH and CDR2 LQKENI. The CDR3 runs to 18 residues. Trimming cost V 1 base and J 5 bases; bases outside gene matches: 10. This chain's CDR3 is CASSPRFVGLAAHNEQFF. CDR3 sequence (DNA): TGTGCCAGCTCACCACGTTTCGTGGGACTAGCGGCCCACAATGAGCAGTTCTTC.

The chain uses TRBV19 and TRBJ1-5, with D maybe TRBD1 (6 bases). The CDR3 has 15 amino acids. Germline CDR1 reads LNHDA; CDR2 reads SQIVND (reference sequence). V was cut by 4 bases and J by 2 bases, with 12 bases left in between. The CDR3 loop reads CASSTHRVGNQPQHF. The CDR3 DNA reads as TGTGCCAGTAGTACTCACAGGGTAGGCAATCAGCCCCAGCATTTT.

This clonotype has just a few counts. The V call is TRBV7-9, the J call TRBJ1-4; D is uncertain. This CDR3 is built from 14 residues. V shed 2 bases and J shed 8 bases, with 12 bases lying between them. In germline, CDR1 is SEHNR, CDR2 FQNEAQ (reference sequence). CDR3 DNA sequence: TGTGCCAGCAGCTTACTATCGGGGTCGGAAAAACTGTTTTTT. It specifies CASSLLSGSEKLFF.

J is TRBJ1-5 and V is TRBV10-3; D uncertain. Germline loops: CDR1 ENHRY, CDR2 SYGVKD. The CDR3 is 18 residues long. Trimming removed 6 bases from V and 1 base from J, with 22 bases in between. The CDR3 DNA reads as TGTGCCATCAGCAGGTACGAGAGTATGACGGCGAGCAATCAGCCCCAGCATTTT. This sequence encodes CAISRYESMTASNQPQHF.

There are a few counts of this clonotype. The CDR3 DNA reads as TGCGCCAGCAGCCTCCCACTAGCGCGCACAGATACGCAGTATTTT. It specifies CASSLPLARTDTQYF. The chain recombines TRBV5-1 with TRBJ2-3; 7 positions agree with TRBD2. With V trimmed by 4 bases and J by 1 base, 6 bases remained unmatched. Per germline, CDR1 SGHRS and CDR2 YFSETQ. CDR3 length equals 15 residues.

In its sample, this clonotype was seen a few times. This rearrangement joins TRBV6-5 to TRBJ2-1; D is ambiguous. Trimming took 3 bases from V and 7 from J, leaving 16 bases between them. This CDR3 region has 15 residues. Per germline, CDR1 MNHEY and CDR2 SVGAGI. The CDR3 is CASSYQASVGNEQFF. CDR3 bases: TGTGCCAGCAGTTATCAAGCGTCGGTTGGAAATGAGCAGTTCTTC.

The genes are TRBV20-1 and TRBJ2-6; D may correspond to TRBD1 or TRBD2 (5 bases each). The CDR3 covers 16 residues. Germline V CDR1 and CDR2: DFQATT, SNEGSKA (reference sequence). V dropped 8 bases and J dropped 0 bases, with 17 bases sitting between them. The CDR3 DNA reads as TGCAGTCCCCCCCCCGAGGGGAACTCTGGGGCCAACGTCCTGACTTTC. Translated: CSPPPEGNSGANVLTF.

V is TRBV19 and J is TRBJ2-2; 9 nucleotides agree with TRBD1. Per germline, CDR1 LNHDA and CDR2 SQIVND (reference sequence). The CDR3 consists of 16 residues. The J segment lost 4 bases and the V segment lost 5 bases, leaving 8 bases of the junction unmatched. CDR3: CASSPTGGRGTGELFF. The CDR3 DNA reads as TGTGCCAGTAGTCCTACAGGGGGCCGGGGCACCGGGGAGCTGTTTTTT.

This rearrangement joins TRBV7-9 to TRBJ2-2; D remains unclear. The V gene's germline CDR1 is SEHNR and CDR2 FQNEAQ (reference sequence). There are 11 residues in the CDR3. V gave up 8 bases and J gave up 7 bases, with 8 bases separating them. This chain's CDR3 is CASEEFGELFF. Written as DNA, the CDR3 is TGTGCCAGCGAGGAATTCGGGGAGCTGTTTTTT.